This passage covers 21 T cell receptor beta chains from one sample sequenced in a study of blood T cell repertoires in COVID-19. Generated by immunoSEQ multiplex PCR, the TCRdb table keeps only in-frame clones and is missing some. The repertoire holds a few hundred thousand clones, around 86% seen once, with about 4.8% in the top ten. The sequenced sample consisted of PBMCs or T cells enriched from blood (not recorded which). These receptors came from a woman aged 45 to 65 who had recovered from COVID-19.

This rearrangement joins TRBV27 to TRBJ2-3; tentatively, D is TRBD2 (6 bases). The CDR3 sequence is 16 residues long. The germline V gene has CDR1 MNHEY and CDR2 SMNVEV (reference sequence). The germline V and J ends were trimmed by 7 bases and 1 base, with 18 bases remaining between them. The CDR3 DNA follows: TGTGCCAGCACCCCTCGGCGGAGGGTACGCACAGATACGCAGTATTTT. Amino acids: CASTPRRRVRTDTQYF.

This chain connects TRBV30 to TRBJ1-1; D not certain. CDR3 length: 15 amino acids. Trimming cost V 0 bases and J 4 bases, with 15 bases left between them. Germline V gene data show CDR1 as GTSNPN and CDR2 as SVGIG (reference sequence). CDR3 DNA sequence: TGTGCCTGGAGTGTTAGTTGGGGAGGGCTCACTGAAGCTTTCTTT. Translated, it gives CAWSVSWGGLTEAFF.

V usage is TRBV11-3 and J usage is TRBJ2-3; 7 bases agree with TRBD2. The CDR3 sequence is 16 residues long. J was trimmed by 2 bases and V by 4 bases; bases with no gene match: 9. Germline CDR1 SGHNT, CDR2 YENEEA. The CDR3 protein is CASSYGTTTYTDTQYF. The CDR3 coding sequence is TGTGCCAGCAGCTACGGGACTACAACGTACACAGATACGCAGTATTTT.

The rearrangement joins TRBV10-3 to TRBJ2-7; TRBD2 agrees at 7 bases. The CDR3 consists of 12 residues. Germline-derived CDR1 and CDR2 are ENHRY and SYGVKD. The junction had 1 base not matched to a gene; V was cut back by 2 bases and J by 6 bases. Written as DNA, the CDR3 is TGTGCCATCAGTGAGCCGGGAGGCGAGCAGTACTTC. Translated, it gives CAISEPGGEQYF.

The chain carries TRBV5-1 and TRBJ2-1; D is perhaps TRBD2 (6 bases). Germline CDR1 SGHRS, CDR2 YFSETQ. CDR3 length: 15 residues. Trimming took off 7 bases at V and 6 bases at J, with 20 bases between the two ends. In DNA form, the CDR3 reads TGCGCCAGCCCCGAAAGACTAGTTTCCAGCAATGAGCAGTTCTTC. It specifies CASPERLVSSNEQFF.

This clone was picked up a small number of times. The rearrangement uses TRBV12-3 or TRBV12-4 and TRBJ1-2, with D perhaps matching TRBD1 (5 bases). V dropped 5 bases and J dropped 5 bases, with 12 bases sitting between them. The CDR3 sequence is 13 residues long. In DNA, the CDR3 is TGTGCCAGCAGTCAGGACATTCAGTATGGCTACACCTTC. Encoded protein: CASSQDIQYGYTF.

In DNA form, the CDR3 reads TGTGCCAGCAGCCAAAACGAGGGAAATGAGCAGTTCTTC. This encodes CASSQNEGNEQFF. This chain links TRBV14 with TRBJ2-1; TRBD2 might be the D (5 bases). Germline CDR1 reads SGHDN; CDR2 reads FVKESK. Trimming took 2 bases from V and 7 from J, leaving 9 bases between them. The CDR3 contains 13 residues.

The chain combines TRBV6-4 with TRBJ1-5; D not certain. The germline CDR1 and CDR2 sequences are MRHNA and SNTAGT. V lost 3 bases, J lost 0 bases, and 3 bases lay in between. This CDR3 is 13 amino acids long. The CDR3 loop reads CASSEYSNQPQHF. The CDR3 bases are TGTGCCAGCAGTGAGTATAGCAATCAGCCCCAGCATTTT.

The chain has TRBV5-6 and TRBJ1-2, with D possibly TRBD1 on 5 matching bases. The CDR3 length is 14 residues. From germline, CDR1 is SGHDT and CDR2 YYEEEE. V lost 0 bases, J lost 1 base, and 7 bases lay in between. CDR3: CASSLAGVNYGYTF. The CDR3 nucleotides read TGTGCCAGCAGCTTGGCGGGGGTTAACTATGGCTACACCTTC.

The chain has TRBV9 and TRBJ2-2; no clear D gene. The V gene lost 0 bases and the J gene lost 4 bases, with 4 bases spanning the gap. This CDR3 is built from 13 residues. Per the germline V gene, CDR1 is SGDLS and CDR2 is YYNGEE. DNA of the CDR3: TGTGCCAGCAGCGTAGCGTCCACCGGGGAGCTGTTTTTT. Translation gives CASSVASTGELFF.

The J gene is TRBJ1-5, the V gene TRBV27; 9 positions match TRBD1. V shed 6 bases, J shed 5 bases, and the junction held 5 bases outside the gene matches. Looked up from germline, CDR1 is MNHEY and CDR2 is SMNVEV (reference sequence). This CDR3 spans 14 amino acids. CDR3 sequence: CASRLQGADQPQHF. The CDR3 nucleotides are TGTGCCAGCAGACTACAGGGGGCAGATCAGCCCCAGCATTTT.

The V call is TRBV3-1 (or the pseudogene TRBV3-2), the J call TRBJ1-1; no reliable D call. This CDR3 spans 18 amino acids. Germline V gives CDR1 LGHDT, CDR2 YNNKEL (reference sequence). V lost 0 bases, J lost 0 bases, and 17 bases lay in between. The CDR3 reads CASSQELPFYTVNTEAFF. The CDR3 region has the DNA TGTGCCAGCAGCCAAGAACTACCTTTTTACACGGTGAACACTGAAGCTTTCTTT.

This clone was counted a few times. The genes are TRBV2 and TRBJ2-7; 7 nucleotides match TRBD1. In germline, CDR1 is SNHLY, CDR2 FYNNEI. The CDR3 sequence is 15 residues long. Losses at the gene ends were 7 bases for V and 4 bases for J; bases not matched to a gene: 13. CDR3 residues: CASTFRRDRNYEQYF. The CDR3 region has the DNA TGTGCCAGCACCTTCCGCCGGGACAGAAATTACGAGCAGTACTTC. The full variable domain, rest sourced from reference TRBV2 and TRBJ2-7, is EPEVTQTPSHQVTQMGQEVILRCVPISNHLYFYWYRQILGQKVEFLVSFYNNEISEKSEIFDDQFSVERPDGSNFTLKIRSTKLEDSAMYFCASTFRRDRNYEQYFGPGTRLTVT.

The V and J genes are TRBV6-5 and TRBJ2-3, with D tentatively TRBD2 (6 bases). The CDR3 sequence is 16 residues long. Germline CDR1 reads MNHEY; CDR2 reads SVGAGI. V was shortened by 4 bases and J by 2 bases, with 16 bases between the two germline ends. CDR3 sequence (DNA): TGTGCCAGCAGTTTCTCTAGGTTAGCGGACACAGATACGCAGTATTTT. Translation: CASSFSRLADTDTQYF.

J is TRBJ2-3 and V is TRBV7-2; a possible D gene is TRBD2 (6 bases). V was clipped by 5 bases and J by 0 bases, with 18 bases between them. CDR3 length equals 17 residues. The germline gives CDR1 SGHTA, CDR2 FQGNSA. The CDR3 nucleotides read TGTGCCAGCAGCCCGCCGACTAGGATCCCTAGCACAGATACGCAGTATTTT. Encoded protein: CASSPPTRIPSTDTQYF.

The rearrangement links TRBV18 to TRBJ1-4; D is perhaps TRBD1 (5 bases). Germline CDR1 reads KGHSH; CDR2 reads LQKENI. With 1 base removed from V and 0 bases from J, the gap between germline ends came to 15 bases. This CDR3 comprises 18 residues. The CDR3 nucleotides read TGTGCCAGCTCACCACTAGGGGAAGGGCTTGCAACTAATGAAAAACTGTTTTTT. It specifies CASSPLGEGLATNEKLFF.

The chain recombines TRBV27 with TRBJ2-2; TRBD1 is a possible D gene (6 bases). This CDR3 has 14 residues. V lost 5 bases, J lost 9 bases, and 16 bases lay in between. Per the germline V gene, CDR1 is MNHEY and CDR2 is SMNVEV (reference sequence). Here the CDR3 DNA reads TGTGCCAGCAGTCCAAGCTTGGGGGCCCGGGAGCTGTTTTTT. Its protein product is CASSPSLGARELFF.

The rearrangement links TRBV18 to TRBJ1-1; 9 bases align to TRBD1. J was trimmed by 10 bases and V by 3 bases; bases with no gene match: 15. The CDR3 is made up of 16 amino acids. Per the germline V gene, CDR1 is KGHSH and CDR2 is LQKENI. Here the CDR3 DNA reads TGTGCCAGCTCACCCGAAGCGTTCAACAGGGGGCAGACAGCTTTCTTT. Protein product: CASSPEAFNRGQTAFF.

V gene TRBV11-2 combines with J gene TRBJ2-7, with a weak D call TRBD2 (5 bases). Germline loops: CDR1 SGHAT, CDR2 FQNNGV. Trimming left V 6 bases short and J 1 base short, with 13 bases between. The CDR3 runs 14 residues. In nucleotides, the CDR3 is TGTGCCAGCAGTCGCCCGGGGAGATCCTACGAGCAGTACTTC. Translating it yields CASSRPGRSYEQYF.

The chain combines TRBV5-1 with TRBJ1-5; TRBD1 might be the D (6 bases). The CDR3 spans 15 residues. The V and J ends lost 2 bases and 4 bases respectively, with 13 bases between them. Germline assignment: CDR1 SGHRS and CDR2 YFSETQ. The CDR3 DNA is TGCGCCAGCAGCTTATCTGGGGGCGAGAATCAGCCCCAGCATTTT. Amino acids: CASSLSGGENQPQHF.

The chain couples TRBV6-5 to TRBJ2-7; 8 bases agree with TRBD2. CDR1 and CDR2 from the germline V gene are MNHEY and SVGAGI. The CDR3 runs 15 residues. Trimming took 6 bases from V and 2 from J; bases not matched to a gene: 9. The CDR3 bases are TGTGCCAGCAGCCCAGCAAGCGGGGGAACCTACGAGCAGTACTTC. It encodes CASSPASGGTYEQYF.